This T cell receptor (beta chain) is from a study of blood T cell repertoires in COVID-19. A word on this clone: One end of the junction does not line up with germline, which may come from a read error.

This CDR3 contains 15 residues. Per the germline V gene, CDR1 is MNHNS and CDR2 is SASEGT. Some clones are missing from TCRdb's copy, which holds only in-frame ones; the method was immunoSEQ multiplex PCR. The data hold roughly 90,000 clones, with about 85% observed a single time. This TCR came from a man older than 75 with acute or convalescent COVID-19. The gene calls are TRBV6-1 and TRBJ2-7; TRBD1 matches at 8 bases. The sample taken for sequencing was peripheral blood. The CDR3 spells CASREDRGGSYEQYF. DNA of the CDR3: TGTGCCAGCAGGGAAGACAGGGGTGGATCCTACGAGCAGTACTTC.